The 27 T cell receptor beta chains below come from one sample, sequenced in a study of cytomegalovirus exposure and HLA in healthy donors. 60 Vbeta and 13 Jbeta primers were used in PCR. Sequenced by immunoSEQ multiplex PCR; TCRdb stores in-frame clones only, minus some. This repertoire shows about 40,000 clones, more than 80% found once; its top ten account for approximately 10%. Source material: PBMCs. The receptors originated from a woman aged 40 to 55 in good health and CMV-seropositive.

Comment on this clone: Relative to the germline gene, one junction end is altered; a read error may explain this. The gene calls are TRBV2 and TRBJ1-5; 7 nucleotides match TRBD1. Germline values: CDR1 SNHLY, CDR2 FYNNEI. The CDR3 consists of 15 residues. In DNA, the CDR3 is TGTGCCAGCAGAGAAGACAGGGTTAGTAATCAGCCCCAGCATTTT. Translating gives CASREDRVSNQPQHF.

The chain employs TRBV4-3 and TRBJ2-3; D remains unclear. The CDR3 covers 16 residues. The V and J ends lost 0 bases and 1 base respectively, with 11 bases between them. Germline V lookup: CDR1 LGHNA, CDR2 YSLEER. The CDR3 DNA reads TGCGCCAGCAGCCAAGACTTCGGGTTTGGCACAGATACGCAGTATTTT. Translated, it gives CASSQDFGFGTDTQYF.

The chain employs TRBV5-6 and TRBJ1-1; a weak D match, TRBD1 (5 bases). This CDR3 is built from 12 residues. Trimming cost V 4 bases and J 11 bases, with 15 bases left between them. Germline V CDR1 and CDR2: SGHDT, YYEEEE. The CDR3 sequence: CASSRGGSWAFF. The CDR3 nucleotides are TGTGCCAGCAGCCGGGGGGGGTCGTGGGCTTTCTTT. The variable domain in full, completed from reference TRBV5-6 and TRBJ1-1, reads DAGVTQSPTHLIKTRGQQVTLRCSPKSGHDTVSWYQQALGQGPQFIFQYYEEEERQRGNFPDRFSGHQFPNYSSELNVNALLLGDSALYLCASSRGGSWAFFGQGTRLTVV.

The rearrangement joins TRBV9 to TRBJ1-4; the match to TRBD1 covers 7 bases. Germline assignment: CDR1 SGDLS and CDR2 YYNGEE. The V gene end was trimmed by 2 bases and the J gene end by 0 bases; junction bases not matched to a gene: 10. The CDR3 consists of 18 residues. The CDR3 loop reads CASSVPRDSATTNEKLFF. The CDR3 DNA reads as TGTGCCAGCAGCGTCCCCAGGGACAGCGCAACAACTAATGAAAAACTGTTTTTT.

This chain links TRBV4-1 with TRBJ2-2; 10 bases are a match to TRBD1. The CDR3 is 19 residues long. Trimming took 0 bases from V and 5 from J; bases not matched to a gene: 12. CDR1 and CDR2 (germline): MGHRA, YSYEKL. The CDR3 loop is CASSQEGQGGRGETGELFF. The CDR3 DNA is TGCGCCAGCAGCCAAGAAGGACAGGGGGGTCGGGGGGAAACCGGGGAGCTGTTTTTT.

V usage is TRBV7-3 and J usage is TRBJ1-1; D gene uncertain. V dropped 3 bases and J dropped 4 bases, with 9 bases sitting between them. The CDR3 consists of 13 residues. The germline gives CDR1 SGHTA, CDR2 FQGTGA. CDR3 sequence reads: CASSLLGGTEAFF. CDR3 coding DNA: TGTGCCAGCAGCTTGCTTGGAGGCACTGAAGCTTTCTTT.

The chain employs TRBV9 and TRBJ1-3; 7 bases map to TRBD1. The germline V gene encodes CDR1 SGDLS and CDR2 YYNGEE. The length of the CDR3 is 17 residues. J gave up 0 bases and V 4 bases, and 10 bases lay outside the gene matches. CDR3 protein: CASSPRQGPSSGNTIYF. DNA of the CDR3: TGTGCCAGCAGCCCGAGACAGGGACCCAGCTCTGGAAACACCATATATTTT.

This clone was detected only a few times. The gene calls are TRBV11-2 and TRBJ2-5; no definite D call. V lost 4 bases and J 3 bases, leaving 12 bases between the germline ends. The length of the CDR3 is 14 residues. Germline V gene data show CDR1 as SGHAT and CDR2 as FQNNGV. In nucleotides, the CDR3 is TGTGCCAGCAGCTCTGGGCGCATTAAAGAGACCCAGTACTTC. Protein sequence: CASSSGRIKETQYF.

V usage is TRBV19 and J usage is TRBJ2-5; 8 bases match TRBD1. CDR1 and CDR2 from the germline V gene are LNHDA and SQIVND (reference sequence). The CDR3 is 16 residues long. The V gene end was trimmed by 4 bases and the J gene end by 2 bases; junction bases not matched to a gene: 9. The CDR3 nucleotides read TGTGCCAGTAGTAGACAGGGGTCGAGGATTCAAGAGACCCAGTACTTC. Its translation: CASSRQGSRIQETQYF.

V is TRBV5-6 and J is TRBJ1-1; the D gene is possibly TRBD1 (6 bases). The length of the CDR3 is 17 residues. The germline gives CDR1 SGHDT, CDR2 YYEEEE. The V end lost 4 bases, the J end lost 1 base, and 20 bases lay between the germline ends. The DNA of the CDR3 is TGTGCCAGCAGCCACCAGGGGCGCCGTGGGGGGAACACTGAAGCTTTCTTT. It codes for CASSHQGRRGGNTEAFF.

The chain carries TRBV5-1 and TRBJ1-1; TRBD1 agrees at 7 bases. Germline CDR1 SGHRS, CDR2 YFSETQ. The CDR3 consists of 15 residues. J gave up 4 bases and V 4 bases, and 10 bases lay outside the gene matches. CDR3 protein: CASSEIGQAVTEAFF. In DNA, the CDR3 is TGCGCCAGCAGCGAAATCGGACAGGCGGTCACTGAAGCTTTCTTT. Looking up the rest from reference TRBV5-1 and TRBJ1-1 gives the full variable domain: KAGVTQTPRYLIKTRGQQVTLSCSPISGHRSVSWYQQTPGQGLQFLFEYFSETQRNKGNFPGRFSGRQFSNSRSEMNVSTLELGDSALYLCASSEIGQAVTEAFFGQGTRLTVV.

The chain is built from TRBV6-5 and TRBJ1-1; D is possibly TRBD1 (5 bases). The CDR3 has 14 residues. Germline V CDR1 and CDR2: MNHEY, SVGAGI. The ends were cut back, 0 bases at V and 8 bases at J, with 13 bases in the middle. The CDR3 region is CASSYSTGDQEAFF. The CDR3 nucleotides read TGTGCCAGCAGTTACTCGACGGGGGATCAGGAAGCTTTCTTT.

CDR3 sequence reads: CASSKGTSGTLNPGTQYF. In nucleotides, the CDR3 is TGTGCCAGCAGCAAAGGGACTAGCGGGACGCTTAACCCGGGGACCCAGTACTTC. The chain is built from TRBV5-5 and TRBJ2-5; 13 nucleotides line up with TRBD2. With V trimmed by 4 bases and J by 7 bases, 16 bases remained unmatched. The germline gives CDR1 SGHKS, CDR2 YYEKEE (reference sequence). This CDR3 spans 18 amino acids.

The chain couples TRBV9 to TRBJ1-1; D might be TRBD1 (6 bases). The CDR3 runs 13 residues. The germline V gene encodes CDR1 SGDLS and CDR2 YYNGEE. Trimming shortened V by 2 bases and J by 4 bases, and 9 bases separated the two germline ends. The CDR3 here is CASSVGTTTEAFF. The CDR3 bases are TGTGCCAGCAGCGTCGGGACAACCACTGAAGCTTTCTTT.

This chain joins TRBV5-1 and TRBJ1-3, with D uncertain. CDR3 length equals 14 residues. Trimming removed 1 base from V and 4 bases from J, with 9 bases in between. Looked up from germline, CDR1 is SGHRS and CDR2 is YFSETQ. The CDR3 here is CASSLTGRGNTIYF. DNA for the CDR3: TGCGCCAGCAGCTTGACGGGGAGGGGAAACACCATATATTTT.

The chain joins TRBV28 to TRBJ1-1; 8 bases map to TRBD1. After removal of 3 bases from V and 2 bases from J, the junction contained 5 bases not matched to a gene. The CDR3 has 15 residues. Germline V gene lookup returns CDR1 MDHEN and CDR2 SYDVKM. The CDR3 sequence is CASSFRGLGNTEAFF. The DNA of the CDR3 is TGTGCCAGCAGTTTCAGGGGGCTGGGAAACACTGAAGCTTTCTTT.

CDR3: CASSETYRTTNEKLFF. The CDR3 region has the DNA TGCGCCAGCAGTGAAACCTACAGAACAACTAATGAAAAACTGTTTTTT. V usage is TRBV10-2 and J usage is TRBJ1-4; D is ambiguous. From germline, CDR1 is WSHSY and CDR2 SAAADI. The CDR3 covers 16 residues. V lost 3 bases to trimming and J lost 0 bases, with 11 bases between them.

The chain employs TRBV19 and TRBJ1-2; 8 bases are a match to TRBD1. The CDR3 length is 16 residues. Germline-derived CDR1 and CDR2 are LNHDA and SQIVND (reference sequence). Trimming took 6 bases from V and 3 from J; bases not matched to a gene: 12. CDR3 sequence: CASSISQGATYYGYTF. CDR3 nucleotide sequence: TGTGCCAGTAGCATATCTCAGGGGGCGACTTACTATGGCTACACCTTC.

The gene calls are TRBV5-8 and TRBJ2-3; D is unclear. Germline V gene lookup returns CDR1 SGHTS and CDR2 YDEGEE. V shed 1 base and J shed 2 bases, with 8 bases lying between them. CDR3 length equals 14 residues. The CDR3 nucleotides are TGTGCCAGCAGCTTGCTGAGATCCACAGATACGCAGTATTTT. It encodes CASSLLRSTDTQYF.

This chain connects TRBV7-9 to TRBJ2-1; 7 bases align to TRBD1. Germline assignment: CDR1 SEHNR and CDR2 FQNEAQ (reference sequence). The CDR3 consists of 16 residues. V shed 7 bases and J 0 bases; nucleotides not matched to a gene: 9. This CDR3 reads CASNEGGSSSYNEQFF. CDR3 in DNA: TGTGCCAGCAACGAAGGGGGCTCGAGCTCCTACAATGAGCAGTTCTTC.

The chain is built from TRBV7-2 and TRBJ1-5, with 8 nucleotides matching TRBD1. The CDR3 is 16 residues long. V shed 0 bases and J 4 bases; nucleotides not matched to a gene: 5. Per the germline V gene, CDR1 is SGHTA and CDR2 is FQGNSA. In DNA form, the CDR3 reads TGTGCCAGCAGCTTAGCAGCAGGGGGCGTGAATCAGCCCCAGCATTTT. It is translated as CASSLAAGGVNQPQHF.

The V gene is TRBV6-1, the J gene TRBJ1-3; no clear D. Germline assignment: CDR1 MNHNS and CDR2 SASEGT. Trimming stripped 5 bases from V and 4 bases from J, with 9 bases between. The CDR3 loop spans 13 amino acids. The CDR3, as DNA: TGTGCCAGCAGTACCGGACTCGGAAACACCATATATTTT. This translates into CASSTGLGNTIYF.

The chain carries TRBV21-1 and TRBJ2-1; TRBD2 reflects the table's D call only, with no check against the DNA. TRBV21-1 is deemed a pseudogene. This CDR3 is 13 amino acids long. This CDR3 reads CASVAGVYNEQFF. CDR3 nucleotide sequence: TGTGCCAGTGTAGCGGGGGTCTACAATGAGCAGTTCTTC.

The chain uses TRBV18 and TRBJ2-7; 7 bases agree with TRBD2. CDR1 and CDR2 from the germline V gene are KGHSH and LQKENI. This CDR3 has 14 amino acids. Trimming removed 6 bases from V and 0 bases from J; junction bases left unmatched: 5. The CDR3 DNA reads as TGTGCCAGCTCCCCCGGGGGGAGCTCCTACGAGCAGTACTTC. This translates into CASSPGGSSYEQYF.

The chain is built from TRBV7-9 and TRBJ2-3, with 11 nucleotides matching TRBD2. Germline V CDR1 and CDR2: SEHNR, FQNEAQ (reference sequence). V lost 4 bases to trimming and J lost 6 bases; unmatched junction nucleotides: 12. This CDR3 has 17 amino acids. This chain's CDR3 is CASSSTASGGPPDTQYF. DNA of the CDR3: TGTGCCAGCAGCTCAACGGCTAGCGGGGGGCCTCCCGATACGCAGTATTTT.

This chain connects TRBV6-6 to TRBJ2-3; D is possibly TRBD1 (5 bases). The CDR3 is 14 amino acids. The germline gives CDR1 MNHNY, CDR2 SVGAGI (reference sequence). The V gene lost 6 bases and the J gene lost 1 base, with 11 bases spanning the gap. This CDR3 reads CASSRTKGTDTQYF. CDR3 nucleotides: TGTGCCAGCAGCAGGACAAAAGGCACAGATACGCAGTATTTT.

This rearrangement joins TRBV7-2 to TRBJ2-5; D may be TRBD2 (6 bases). The CDR3 spans 13 residues. The V end lost 3 bases, the J end lost 4 bases, and 9 bases lay between the germline ends. Per the germline V gene, CDR1 is SGHTA and CDR2 is FQGNSA. CDR3: CASSFWGVETQYF. Written as DNA, the CDR3 is TGTGCCAGCAGCTTTTGGGGGGTAGAGACCCAGTACTTC. The whole variable domain, remainder taken from reference TRBV7-2 and TRBJ2-5, is GAGVSQSPSNKVTEKGKDVELRCDPISGHTALYWYRQSLGQGLEFLIYFQGNSAPDKSGLPSDRFSAERTGGSVSTLTIQRTQQEDSAVYLCASSFWGVETQYFGPGTRLLVL.